Listed below are T cell receptor beta chains from one sample, sequenced in a study of T cell responses to AZD1222 COVID-19 vaccine. Sequencing used immunoSEQ multiplex PCR; TCRdb keeps in-frame clones, though not all of them. The sample gives about 110,000 clones, around 90% of which show up once; 6.6% is in the top ten. The specimen was peripheral blood, collected on day 0 of AZD1222 vaccination. These receptors were obtained from an adult in good health. CDR3s include the opening cysteine and the closing phenylalanine or tryptophan. The D gene is left open where the match is weak. The size entry is marked missing in some rows and otherwise reads once, few, many or a size class.

.,TRBV7-3,.,TRBJ2-1,CASSLVVAGHNEQFF,TGTGCCAGCAGCTTAGTGGTGGCTGGCCACAATGAGCAGTTCTTC
.,TRBV19,.,TRBJ1-2,CASSSSGGYYGYTF,TGTGCCAGTAGTTCCTCCGGGGGCTACTATGGCTACACCTTC
.,TRBV11-2,TRBD1,TRBJ2-7,CASSEGQVYEQYF,TGTGCCAGCAGCGAGGGACAGGTCTACGAGCAGTACTTC
.,TRBV12-3/TRBV12-4,.,TRBJ1-5,CASSLGKQPQHF,TGTGCCAGCAGTTTAGGAAAACAGCCCCAGCATTTT
.,TRBV2,.,TRBJ1-1,CASSDRIGGGTEAFF,TGTGCCAGCAGTGATAGGATAGGGGGAGGGACTGAAGCTTTCTTT
few,TRBV19,.,TRBJ1-2,CASRWAGVGYGYTF,TGTGCCAGTCGTTGGGCAGGGGTGGGTTATGGCTACACCTTC
.,TRBV3-1/TRBV3-2,.,TRBJ1-2,CASSPGPQQGVGTYGYTF,TGTGCCAGCAGCCCTGGGCCCCAACAGGGAGTGGGAACCTATGGCTACACCTTC
.,TRBV5-4,.,TRBJ1-1,CASSPGDIHGEAFF,TGTGCCAGCAGCCCTGGGGACATCCACGGTGAAGCTTTCTTT
.,TRBV19,TRBD2,TRBJ2-2,CASSSGLAGVTGELFF,TGTGCCAGTAGTTCGGGACTAGCGGGAGTAACCGGGGAGCTGTTTTTT
once,TRBV6-1,TRBD1,TRBJ2-6,CASSGTGGLSTGANVLTF,TGTGCCAGCAGTGGGACAGGGGGCCTCAGTACGGGGGCCAACGTCCTGACTTTC
.,TRBV29-1,TRBD1,TRBJ2-7,CSAPRDRAYEQYF,TGCAGCGCCCCTAGGGACAGAGCCTACGAGCAGTACTTC
.,TRBV10-3,.,TRBJ2-5,CAISERETQYF,TGTGCCATCAGTGAGAGGGAGACCCAGTACTTC
.,TRBV13,TRBD2,TRBJ2-3,CASSLLAGDGTDTQYF,TGTGCCAGCAGCTTATTGGCGGGAGACGGCACAGATACGCAGTATTTT
.,TRBV28,.,TRBJ1-1,CASSSKVESAEAFF,TGTGCCAGCAGTTCCAAGGTGGAGAGCGCTGAAGCTTTCTTT
.,TRBV27,TRBD1,TRBJ1-1,CASSTDRGGNTEAFF,TGTGCCAGCAGTACAGACAGGGGAGGGAACACTGAAGCTTTCTTT
once,TRBV11-2,.,TRBJ1-3,CASSDKWVFSGNTIYF,TGTGCCAGCAGCGACAAGTGGGTTTTCTCTGGAAACACCATATATTTT
once,TRBV4-2,TRBD1,TRBJ1-1,CASSRGTGGDTEAFF,TGTGCCAGCAGCCGCGGGACAGGGGGGGACACTGAAGCTTTCTTT
.,TRBV3-1/TRBV3-2,TRBD1,TRBJ1-2,CASSRSETGGVGGYTF,TGTGCCAGCAGCCGCTCTGAGACAGGGGGAGTCGGTGGCTACACCTTC
.,TRBV28,.,TRBJ1-1,CASSLSRGDTEAFF,TGTGCCAGCAGTTTATCCCGTGGGGACACTGAAGCTTTCTTT
many,TRBV7-9,TRBD1,TRBJ2-7,CASSDRGPYEQYF,TGTGCCAGCAGCGACAGGGGACCCTACGAGCAGTACTTC
.,TRBV15,TRBD2,TRBJ2-2,CATSRDAGGVGELFF,TGTGCCACCAGCAGAGACGCGGGAGGGGTCGGGGAGCTGTTTTTT
.,TRBV5-1,TRBD2,TRBJ2-2,CASSLAGGDAGELFF,TGCGCCAGCAGCTTAGCGGGAGGGGACGCCGGGGAGCTGTTTTTT